The rows below give T cell receptor beta chains drawn from one sample of a study of CD8+ T cells in alopecia areata. Using immunoSEQ multiplex PCR, the repertoire was profiled, and TCRdb retains in-frame clones only, with some absent. The table lists a few hundred thousand clones, 50% to 75% of them singletons. Sequencing was performed on CD4+ T cells sorted from blood, taken around week 54, from a patient treated with tofacitinib. Receptors originate from a human donor with alopecia areata. Each CDR3 is given with its conserved first and last residue. A D gene is named only where the DNA matches it firmly. Rows may omit the clone size; those that give it use once, few, many or a size class.

clone_size d_call j_call v_call cdr3_nt cdr3_aa
many NA TRBJ2-5 TRBV11-2 TGTGCCAGCAGCTACGGGGTAGGAGAGACCCAGTACTTC CASSYGVGETQYF
NA NA TRBJ2-3 TRBV29-1 TGCAGCGCCCGGTTAGGTGATACGCAGTATTTT CSARLGDTQYF
NA NA TRBJ1-1 TRBV29-1 TGCAGCGTACTCGGTGGAGGGGAGGTCACTGAAGCTTTCTTT CSVLGGGEVTEAFF
few TRBD1 TRBJ1-2 TRBV7-3 TGTGCCAGCGGGCAGGGGACAGCTAACTATGGCTACACCTTC CASGQGTANYGYTF
NA TRBD1 TRBJ1-6 TRBV18 TGTGCCAGCTCACCGCAAACCCTCGGACAGGCTGCGGCGAAAAATTCACCCCTCCACTTT CASSPQTLGQAAAKNSPLHF
NA TRBD2 TRBJ2-3 TRBV11-2 TGTGCCAGCAGCCCAACGACTAGCGGGGGTACAGATACGCAGTATTTT CASSPTTSGGTDTQYF
NA NA TRBJ1-2 TRBV18 TGTGCCAGCTCACCACAAAACTATGGCTACACCTTC CASSPQNYGYTF
NA TRBD2 TRBJ2-1 TRBV5-6 TGTGCCAGCAGCCTACTGGGGACTAGCGAGGATAATGAGCAGTTCTTC CASSLLGTSEDNEQFF
NA NA TRBJ2-3 TRBV6-1 TGTGCCAGCACTCACACAGATACGCAGTATTTT CASTHTDTQYF
few NA TRBJ2-1 TRBV9 TGTGCCAGCAGCCCTCTTTCTTTAGATATGTACAATGAGCAGTTCTTC CASSPLSLDMYNEQFF
NA NA TRBJ1-2 TRBV7-9 TGTGCCAGCAGCTTAGGAGGGGACGGCTACACCTTC CASSLGGDGYTF
NA TRBD1 TRBJ2-6 TRBV30 TGTGCCTGGGGTCCGGGACAGGGAACCGGGGCCAACGTCCTGACTTTC CAWGPGQGTGANVLTF
NA NA TRBJ2-7 TRBV25-1 TGTGCCAGCAGTGACAGACTACCTAACGAGCAGTACTTC CASSDRLPNEQYF
once TRBD2 TRBJ2-3 TRBV19 TGTGCCAGTAGACCTTTGGCTAGCGGGGGCACAGATACGCAGTATTTT CASRPLASGGTDTQYF
once TRBD2 TRBJ2-5 TRBV5-1 TGCGCCAGCAGCTGGAGACTAGCGGGAGACCAAGAGACCCAGTACTTC CASSWRLAGDQETQYF
NA TRBD1 TRBJ2-5 TRBV5-1 TGCGCCAGCAGCTTGGAGGTAGGGGGCCTCCTCCAGACCCAGTACTTC CASSLEVGGLLQTQYF
NA NA TRBJ2-6 TRBV14 TGTGCCAGCAGCCTCTCTGGGGCCAACGTCCTGACTTTC CASSLSGANVLTF
few NA TRBJ2-3 TRBV5-1 TGCGCCAGCAGCCCGCATCCCCAGGGGAGCACAGATACGCAGTATTTT CASSPHPQGSTDTQYF
NA TRBD1 TRBJ1-6 TRBV6-5 TGTGCCACAGGGGGATCCTATAATTCACCCCTCCACTTT CATGGSYNSPLHF
NA NA TRBJ1-5 TRBV4-3 TGCGCCAGCAGCCAAGATGCCCGGCCCGGGCCCCAGCATTTT CASSQDARPGPQHF
NA NA TRBJ2-3 TRBV5-4 TGTGCCAGCAGCTTGGGCCTAGCGAGGAGCACAGATACGCAGTATTTT CASSLGLARSTDTQYF
NA TRBD1 TRBJ1-2 TRBV27 TGTGCCAGCACGAAGGAGCAGGGGGCCCTCCCCTATGGCTACACCTTC CASTKEQGALPYGYTF
NA TRBD2 TRBJ2-3 TRBV7-2 TGTGCCAGCAGCTCTCAGCGGGGCAGAGATACGCAGTATTTT CASSSQRGRDTQYF
NA NA TRBJ2-2 TRBV25-1 TGTGCCAGCAGTGAGAGCACCGGGGAGCTGTTTTTT CASSESTGELFF
NA NA TRBJ2-2 TRBV9 TGTGCCAGCAGCCAGTACCTACAGGGTATTGACACCGGGGAGCTGTTTTTT CASSQYLQGIDTGELFF
NA NA TRBJ2-4 TRBV2 TGTGCCAGCAGTGCCGTTGTGATGCGAGGGAGAAACATTCAGTACTTC CASSAVVMRGRNIQYF
NA NA TRBJ2-5 TRBV29-1 TGCAGCGTCGAGGGGCGGGTGTGGGACCAAGAGACCCAGTACTTC CSVEGRVWDQETQYF
NA NA TRBJ1-5 TRBV29-1 TGCAGCGTTGAAGATAACCCCGGTCAGCCCCAGCATTTT CSVEDNPGQPQHF